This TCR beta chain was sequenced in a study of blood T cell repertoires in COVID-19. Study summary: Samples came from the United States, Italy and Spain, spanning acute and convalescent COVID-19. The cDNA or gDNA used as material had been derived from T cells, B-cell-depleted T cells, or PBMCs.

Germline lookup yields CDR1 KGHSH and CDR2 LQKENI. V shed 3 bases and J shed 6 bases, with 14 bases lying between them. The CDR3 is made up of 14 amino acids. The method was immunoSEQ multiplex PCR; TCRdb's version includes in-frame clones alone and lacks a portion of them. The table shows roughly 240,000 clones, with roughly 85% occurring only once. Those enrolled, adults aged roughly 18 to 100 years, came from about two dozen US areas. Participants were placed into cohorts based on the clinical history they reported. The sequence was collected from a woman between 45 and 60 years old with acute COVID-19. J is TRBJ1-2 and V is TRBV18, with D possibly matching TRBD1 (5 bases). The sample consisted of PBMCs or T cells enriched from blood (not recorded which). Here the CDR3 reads CASSPDSVSDGYTF. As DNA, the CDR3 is TGTGCCAGCTCACCCGACAGTGTCTCCGATGGCTACACCTTC.